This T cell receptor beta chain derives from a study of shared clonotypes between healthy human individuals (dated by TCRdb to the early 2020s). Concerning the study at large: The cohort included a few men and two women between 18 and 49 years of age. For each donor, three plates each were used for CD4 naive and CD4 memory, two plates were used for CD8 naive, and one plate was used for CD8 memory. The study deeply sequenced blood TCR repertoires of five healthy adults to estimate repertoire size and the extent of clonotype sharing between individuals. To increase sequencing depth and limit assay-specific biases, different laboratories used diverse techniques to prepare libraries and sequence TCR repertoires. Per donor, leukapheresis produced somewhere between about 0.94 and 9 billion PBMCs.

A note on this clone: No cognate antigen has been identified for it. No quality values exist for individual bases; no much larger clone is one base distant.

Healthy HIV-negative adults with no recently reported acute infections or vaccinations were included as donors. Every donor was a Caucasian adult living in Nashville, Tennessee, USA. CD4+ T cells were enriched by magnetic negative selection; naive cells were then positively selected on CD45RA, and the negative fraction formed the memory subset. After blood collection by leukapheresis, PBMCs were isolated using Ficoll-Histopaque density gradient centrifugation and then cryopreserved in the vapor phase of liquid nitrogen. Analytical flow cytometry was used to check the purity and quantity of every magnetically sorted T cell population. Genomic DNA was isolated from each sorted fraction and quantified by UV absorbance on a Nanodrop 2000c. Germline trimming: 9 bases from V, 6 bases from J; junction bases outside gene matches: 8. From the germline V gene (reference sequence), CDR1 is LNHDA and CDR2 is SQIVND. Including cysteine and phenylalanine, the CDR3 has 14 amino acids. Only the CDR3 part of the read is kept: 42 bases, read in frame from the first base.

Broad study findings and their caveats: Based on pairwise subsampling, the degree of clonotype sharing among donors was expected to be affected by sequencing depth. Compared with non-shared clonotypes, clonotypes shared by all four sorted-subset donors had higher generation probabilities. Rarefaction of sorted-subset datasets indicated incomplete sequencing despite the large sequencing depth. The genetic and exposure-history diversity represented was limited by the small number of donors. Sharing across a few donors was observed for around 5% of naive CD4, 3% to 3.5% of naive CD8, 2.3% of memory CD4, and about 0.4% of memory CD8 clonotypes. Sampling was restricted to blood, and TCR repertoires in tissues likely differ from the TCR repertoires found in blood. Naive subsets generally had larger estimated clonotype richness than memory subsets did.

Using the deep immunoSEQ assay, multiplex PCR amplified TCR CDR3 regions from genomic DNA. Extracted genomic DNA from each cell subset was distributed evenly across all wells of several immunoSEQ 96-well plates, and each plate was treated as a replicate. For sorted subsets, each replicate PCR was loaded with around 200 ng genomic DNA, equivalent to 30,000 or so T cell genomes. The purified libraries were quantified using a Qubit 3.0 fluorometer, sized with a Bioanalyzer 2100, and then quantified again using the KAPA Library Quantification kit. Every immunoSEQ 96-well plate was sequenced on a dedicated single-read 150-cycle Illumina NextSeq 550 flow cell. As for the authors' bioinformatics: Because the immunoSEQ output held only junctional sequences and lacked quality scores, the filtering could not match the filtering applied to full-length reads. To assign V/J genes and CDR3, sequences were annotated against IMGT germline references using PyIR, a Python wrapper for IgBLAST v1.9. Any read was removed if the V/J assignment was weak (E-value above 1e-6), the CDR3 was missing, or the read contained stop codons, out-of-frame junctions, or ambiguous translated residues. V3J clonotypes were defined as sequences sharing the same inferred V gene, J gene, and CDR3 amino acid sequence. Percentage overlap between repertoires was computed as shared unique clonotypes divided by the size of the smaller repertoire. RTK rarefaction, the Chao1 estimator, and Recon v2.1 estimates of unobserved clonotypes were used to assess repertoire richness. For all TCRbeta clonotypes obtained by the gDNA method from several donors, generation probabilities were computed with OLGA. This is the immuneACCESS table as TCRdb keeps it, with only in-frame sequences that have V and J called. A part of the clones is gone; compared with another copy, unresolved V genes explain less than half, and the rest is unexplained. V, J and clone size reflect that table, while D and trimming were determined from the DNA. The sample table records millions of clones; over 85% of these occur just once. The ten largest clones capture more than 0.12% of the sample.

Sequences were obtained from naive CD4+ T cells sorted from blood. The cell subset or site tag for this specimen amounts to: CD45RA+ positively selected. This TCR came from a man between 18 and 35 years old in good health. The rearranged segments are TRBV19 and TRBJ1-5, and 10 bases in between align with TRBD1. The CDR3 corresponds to CASSPGQGFQPQHF. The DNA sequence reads TGTGCCAGCTCCCCGGGACAGGGGTTTCAGCCCCAGCATTTT.